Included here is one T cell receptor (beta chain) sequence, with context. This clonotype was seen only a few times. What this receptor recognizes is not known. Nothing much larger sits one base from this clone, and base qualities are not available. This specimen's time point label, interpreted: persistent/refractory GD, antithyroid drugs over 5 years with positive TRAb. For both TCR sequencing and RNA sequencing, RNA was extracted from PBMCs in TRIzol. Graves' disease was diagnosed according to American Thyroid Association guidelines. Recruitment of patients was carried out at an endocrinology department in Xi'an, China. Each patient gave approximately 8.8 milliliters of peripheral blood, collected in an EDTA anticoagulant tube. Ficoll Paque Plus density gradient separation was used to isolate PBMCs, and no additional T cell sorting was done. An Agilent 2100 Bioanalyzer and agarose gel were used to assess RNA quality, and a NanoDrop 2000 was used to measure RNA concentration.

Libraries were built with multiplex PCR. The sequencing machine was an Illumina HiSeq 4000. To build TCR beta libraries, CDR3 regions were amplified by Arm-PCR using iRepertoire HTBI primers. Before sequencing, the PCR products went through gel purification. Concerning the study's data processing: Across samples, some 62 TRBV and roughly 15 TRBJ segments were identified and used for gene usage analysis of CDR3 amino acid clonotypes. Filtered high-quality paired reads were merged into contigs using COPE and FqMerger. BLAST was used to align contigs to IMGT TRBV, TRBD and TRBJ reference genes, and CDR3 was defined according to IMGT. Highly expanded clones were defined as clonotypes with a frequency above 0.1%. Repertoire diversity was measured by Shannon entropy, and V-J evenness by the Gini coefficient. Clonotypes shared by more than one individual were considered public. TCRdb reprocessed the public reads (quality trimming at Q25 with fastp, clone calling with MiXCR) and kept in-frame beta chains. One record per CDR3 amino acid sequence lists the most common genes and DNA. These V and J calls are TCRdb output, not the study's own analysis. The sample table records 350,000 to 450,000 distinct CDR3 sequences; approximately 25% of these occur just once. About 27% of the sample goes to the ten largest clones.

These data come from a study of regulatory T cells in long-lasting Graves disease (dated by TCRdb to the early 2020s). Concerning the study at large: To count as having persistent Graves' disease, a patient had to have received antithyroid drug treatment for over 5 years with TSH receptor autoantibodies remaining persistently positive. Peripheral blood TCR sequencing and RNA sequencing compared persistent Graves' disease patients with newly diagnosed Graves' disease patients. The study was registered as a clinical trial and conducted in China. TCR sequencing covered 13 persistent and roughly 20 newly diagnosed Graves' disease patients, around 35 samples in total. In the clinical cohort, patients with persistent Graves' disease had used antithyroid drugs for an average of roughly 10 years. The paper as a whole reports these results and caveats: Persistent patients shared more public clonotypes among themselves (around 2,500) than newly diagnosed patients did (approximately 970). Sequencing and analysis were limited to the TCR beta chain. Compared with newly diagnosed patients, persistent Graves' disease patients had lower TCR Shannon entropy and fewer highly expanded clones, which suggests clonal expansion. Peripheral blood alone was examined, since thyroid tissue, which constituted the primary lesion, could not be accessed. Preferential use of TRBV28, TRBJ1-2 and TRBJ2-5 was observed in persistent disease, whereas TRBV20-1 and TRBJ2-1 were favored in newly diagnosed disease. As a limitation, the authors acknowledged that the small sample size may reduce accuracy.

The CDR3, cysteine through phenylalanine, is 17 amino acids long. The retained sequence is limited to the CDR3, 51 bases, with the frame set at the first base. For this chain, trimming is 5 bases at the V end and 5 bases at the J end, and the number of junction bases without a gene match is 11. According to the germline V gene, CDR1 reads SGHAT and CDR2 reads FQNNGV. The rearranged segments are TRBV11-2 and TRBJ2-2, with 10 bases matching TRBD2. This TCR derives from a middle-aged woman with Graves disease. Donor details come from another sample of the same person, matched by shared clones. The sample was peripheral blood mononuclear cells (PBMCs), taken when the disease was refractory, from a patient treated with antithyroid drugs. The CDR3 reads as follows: CASSLPSGRAKTGELFF. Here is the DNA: TGTGCCAGCAGCCTACCCAGCGGGAGGGCCAAGACCGGGGAGCTGTTTTTT.